This T cell receptor (beta chain) is drawn from a study of T cell responses to AZD1222 COVID-19 vaccine. Details on this clone: Its antigen is unidentified.

Generated by immunoSEQ multiplex PCR, the TCRdb table keeps only in-frame clones and is missing some. The sample lists around 270,000 clones, around 92% occurring once. General study findings and limits: The CD4 TCRs associated with vaccination extended across spike and predominated at 160-218 and 743-854. An increase in Spike-specific TCR breadth and depth was observed after two AZD1222 doses. The peak T cell response came first, and repertoires were sampled only after it.

The sequenced sample was peripheral blood, obtained 28 days after the second AZD1222 dose. The receptor's source is an adult who received the AZD1222 COVID-19 vaccine.

The CDR3, as DNA: TGTGCCAGTAAGACCTCGGCCGGCACAGATACGCAGTATTTT. Its protein is CASKTSAGTDTQYF. This chain connects TRBV19 to TRBJ2-3; D is unclear. This CDR3 has 14 amino acids. Germline V gives CDR1 LNHDA, CDR2 SQIVND (reference sequence). Trimming stripped 7 bases from V and 1 base from J, with 12 bases between.